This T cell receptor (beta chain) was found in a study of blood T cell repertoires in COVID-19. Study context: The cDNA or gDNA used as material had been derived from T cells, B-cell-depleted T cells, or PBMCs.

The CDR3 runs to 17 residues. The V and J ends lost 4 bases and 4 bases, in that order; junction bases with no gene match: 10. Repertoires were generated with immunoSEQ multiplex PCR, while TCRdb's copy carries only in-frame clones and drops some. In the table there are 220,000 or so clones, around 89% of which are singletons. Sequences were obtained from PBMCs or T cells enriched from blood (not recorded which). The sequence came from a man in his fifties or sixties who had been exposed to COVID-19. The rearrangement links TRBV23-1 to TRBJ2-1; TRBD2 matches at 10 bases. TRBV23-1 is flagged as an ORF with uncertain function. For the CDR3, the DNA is TGCGCCAGCAGTCCCGGGACTAGCGTCGGTTGTTACAATGAGCAGTTCTTC. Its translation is CASSPGTSVGCYNEQFF.